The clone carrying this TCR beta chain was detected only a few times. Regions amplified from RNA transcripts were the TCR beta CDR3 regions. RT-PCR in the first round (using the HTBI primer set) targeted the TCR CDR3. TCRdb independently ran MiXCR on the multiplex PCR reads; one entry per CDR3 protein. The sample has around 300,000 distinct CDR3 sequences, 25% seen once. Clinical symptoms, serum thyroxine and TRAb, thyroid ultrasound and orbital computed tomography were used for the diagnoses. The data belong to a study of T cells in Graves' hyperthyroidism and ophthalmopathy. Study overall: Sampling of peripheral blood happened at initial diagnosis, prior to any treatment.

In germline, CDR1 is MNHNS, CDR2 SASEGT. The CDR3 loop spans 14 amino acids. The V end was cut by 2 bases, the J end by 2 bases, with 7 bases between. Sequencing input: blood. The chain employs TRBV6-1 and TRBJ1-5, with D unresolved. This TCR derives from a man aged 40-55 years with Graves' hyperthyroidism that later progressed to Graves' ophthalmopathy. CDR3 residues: CASSEFMGNQPQHF. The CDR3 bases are TGTGCCAGCAGTGAATTTATGGGCAATCAGCCCCAGCATTTT.